A selection of T cell receptor beta chains follows, all from one sample in a study of cytomegalovirus exposure and HLA in healthy donors. The method was immunoSEQ multiplex PCR; TCRdb's version includes in-frame clones alone and lacks a portion of them. In the table there are around 110,000 clones, about 59% of which are singletons. The sequencing sample was made of PBMCs. These receptors all stem from a woman in her forties in good health and CMV-seropositive. CDR3s include the opening cysteine and the closing phenylalanine or tryptophan. D genes are given only for firm matches. Only some rows state a clone size, as once, few, many or a class for expanded clones.

DNA,CDR3,D,J,V,size
TGTGCCAGCTCGCCCAGACTAGCGGGAGATGAGCAGTTCTTC,CASSPRLAGDEQFF,TRBD2,TRBJ2-1,TRBV18,-
TGTGCCAGCAGTGTCGGGAGGGCCTACGAGCAGTACTTC,CASSVGRAYEQYF,TRBD2,TRBJ2-7,TRBV27,-
TGTGCCAGCAGCGCCTCTGATACGCAGTATTTT,CASSASDTQYF,-,TRBJ2-3,TRBV9,once
TGTGCCAGCAGCTTCACCGCCAGCGGACGAGAACAAGAGACCCAGTACTTC,CASSFTASGREQETQYF,-,TRBJ2-5,TRBV7-9,-
TGTGCCAGCCGAAGACAGCCTGATGCTGAAGCTTTCTTT,CASRRQPDAEAFF,-,TRBJ1-1,TRBV6-1,once
TGTGCCTCCGGTTATACCTACGAGCAGTACTTC,CASGYTYEQYF,-,TRBJ2-7,TRBV7-9,-
TGTGCCAGCAGACCGGGACTAGGGTCCTACGAGCAGTACTTC,CASRPGLGSYEQYF,TRBD2,TRBJ2-7,TRBV28,-
TGTGCCAGCAGTTACTCGCGTCTGAGGACTGTGAAACTGTTTTTT,CASSYSRLRTVKLFF,-,TRBJ1-4,TRBV6-5,-
TGCGCCAGCAGCTTGGGTCTCGCATTCAGTCGATACGAGCAGTACTTC,CASSLGLAFSRYEQYF,-,TRBJ2-7,TRBV5-1,-
TGTGCCAGCTCTCGAGAACCACGGGACAGATACATTAATGAAAAACTGTTTTTT,CASSREPRDRYINEKLFF,TRBD1,TRBJ1-4,TRBV18,-
TGTGCCAGCAGTTACTCCCCGAGCTCTGGAAACACCATATATTTT,CASSYSPSSGNTIYF,-,TRBJ1-3,TRBV6-5,once
TGCGCCAGCAGCTTGGGGCAGTTGGACACTGAAGCTTTCTTT,CASSLGQLDTEAFF,-,TRBJ1-1,TRBV5-1,-
TGTGCCATCAAGGAAGGGCCACTAGGTTACGACGAGCAGTACTTC,CAIKEGPLGYDEQYF,-,TRBJ2-7,TRBV10-3,-
TGTGCCAGCAGCTTAAGCGGGAGCGGGTACAATGAGCAGTTCTTC,CASSLSGSGYNEQFF,TRBD2,TRBJ2-1,TRBV7-3,few
TGTGCCAGCAGTTCCGGGGTTAGGTCCCGGGGAACGCTCGACACTGAAGCTTTCTTT,CASSSGVRSRGTLDTEAFF,-,TRBJ1-1,TRBV7-6,-
TGTGCCAGCAGCTTAGGTGGGGGCGGATCTGAGCAGTTCTTC,CASSLGGGGSEQFF,-,TRBJ2-1,TRBV7-3,-
TGCGCCAGCAGCTCCGAGACAGATACGCAGTATTTT,CASSSETDTQYF,-,TRBJ2-3,TRBV5-1,-
TGTGCCTGGAGTGTACTAGTAGGTGGTGGTGGCTACACCTTC,CAWSVLVGGGGYTF,-,TRBJ1-2,TRBV30,once
TGTGCCAGCAGCTTAGCGCGGCAGGGGTTGGATGAGCAGTTCTTC,CASSLARQGLDEQFF,-,TRBJ2-1,TRBV7-9,-
TGTGCCAGCAGAGGGACAGGGTATAGCAATCAGCCCCAGCATTTT,CASRGTGYSNQPQHF,TRBD1,TRBJ1-5,TRBV6-1,-
TGCGCCAGCAGCCAGCCGACTAGCGGGAGGGCCTCATACGAGCAGTACTTC,CASSQPTSGRASYEQYF,TRBD2,TRBJ2-7,TRBV4-1,few
TGTGCTAGTGGTTTGGACGGGACAGCCGGTGACTATGGCTACACCTTC,CASGLDGTAGDYGYTF,TRBD1,TRBJ1-2,TRBV12-5,-
TGTGCCAGCAGCGATAGCGGACGGGGAAACATTCAGTACTTC,CASSDSGRGNIQYF,-,TRBJ2-4,TRBV5-4,-
TGTGCCAGTAGTATAGTTGGCACGACCAAGGAGTCTGCAACTAATGAAAAACTGTTTTTT,CASSIVGTTKESATNEKLFF,-,TRBJ1-4,TRBV19,-
TGTGCCAGCATGGGGGGGGCCTACGAGCAGTACTTC,CASMGGAYEQYF,TRBD2,TRBJ2-7,TRBV11-2,-
TGTGCCAGCAGCTCCGAGCGGGAGACGGTCTATGAGCAGTTCTTC,CASSSERETVYEQFF,TRBD2,TRBJ2-1,TRBV7-9,-
TGTGCCAGCAGGCAACAGGGAATGTCCTACGAGCAGTACTTC,CASRQQGMSYEQYF,-,TRBJ2-7,TRBV2,few
TGCGCCAGCAGCCGAGAGACGGGACAGGGGAATAGCCATGGCTACACCTTC,CASSRETGQGNSHGYTF,TRBD1,TRBJ1-2,TRBV4-1,-
TGTGCCAGCAGCCCTCCCGAGGCAGGGGATAGAGCTTTCTTT,CASSPPEAGDRAFF,-,TRBJ1-1,TRBV7-9,-
TGTGCCAGCAGCCCTGGGGACTTGAGCTACAATGAGCAGTTCTTC,CASSPGDLSYNEQFF,-,TRBJ2-1,TRBV7-9,-
TGTGCCAGCAGCTCCGGGATTTGGGGCTACACCTTC,CASSSGIWGYTF,-,TRBJ1-2,TRBV7-2,-
TGTGCCAGTAGTATCAAGGGGTTTGGCAATCAGCCCCAGCATTTT,CASSIKGFGNQPQHF,-,TRBJ1-5,TRBV19,-
TGTGCCAGCAGCTTAGAGCGGATCAGCACAGATACGCAGTATTTT,CASSLERISTDTQYF,-,TRBJ2-3,TRBV7-2,-
TGTGCCTGGGGTCGGTTGAACACTGAAGCTTTCTTT,CAWGRLNTEAFF,-,TRBJ1-1,TRBV30,-
TGTGCCAGCAGTTATAACCCTAGCGGGGTATCGACCCAGTACTTC,CASSYNPSGVSTQYF,TRBD2,TRBJ2-5,TRBV6-6,-
TGTGCCAGTAGAGACAGGGGGCTTTGGAGCAATCAGCCCCAGCATTTT,CASRDRGLWSNQPQHF,TRBD1,TRBJ1-5,TRBV19,-
TGCAGCGCTAACCTGCTAGGTGCCTACAATGAGCAGTTCTTC,CSANLLGAYNEQFF,-,TRBJ2-1,TRBV29-1,-
TGTGCCAGCAGTTATGGGGCCGACACTGAAGCTTTCTTT,CASSYGADTEAFF,-,TRBJ1-1,TRBV27,-
TGTGCCAGCAGCAAAAGGGGGTCCGGGGCCAACGTCCTGACTTTC,CASSKRGSGANVLTF,-,TRBJ2-6,TRBV6-5,-
TGTGCCAGCAGTGTTGGGACAGGGCGAAACACCATATATTTT,CASSVGTGRNTIYF,TRBD1,TRBJ1-3,TRBV28,-
TGTGCCAGCAGTTTATTGGGCGGGAGGTTAGGAGAGACCCAGTACTTC,CASSLLGGRLGETQYF,TRBD2,TRBJ2-5,TRBV28,-
TGTGCCAGCAAAGTTTACACAGACAGGGGGGACGGGGCCAACGTCCTGACTTTC,CASKVYTDRGDGANVLTF,TRBD1,TRBJ2-6,TRBV27,few
TGTGCCAGCAGTTACTCCAGGGTCTGGACTGAAGCTTTCTTT,CASSYSRVWTEAFF,-,TRBJ1-1,TRBV6-5,-
TGTGCCTGGAGTTCGGTGTTAGGAGGCCTTGGCTACACCTTC,CAWSSVLGGLGYTF,-,TRBJ1-2,TRBV30,-
TGCGCCAGCAGCCAAGCAACGGACAGGGCAGGGGACAATGAGCAGTTCTTC,CASSQATDRAGDNEQFF,TRBD1,TRBJ2-1,TRBV4-1,-
TGTGCCAGCACCAACAGGGAGAACACCATATATTTT,CASTNRENTIYF,-,TRBJ1-3,TRBV7-9,once